The T cell receptor beta chain described here comes from a study of spatial heterogeneity in lung cancer. For the study at large: Detection consistently captured more beta-chain sequences than alpha-chain sequences.

Time point of the sample: sample taken at primary tumor resection. Untreated early-stage non-small cell lung cancer patients, fewer than 85 in total, were the donors. TCRs were sequenced from unsorted whole RNA of tumor, nontumor lung or PBMC. The CDR3 contains 16 residues. V was shortened by 5 bases and J by 0 bases, with 14 bases between the two germline ends. Germline V lookup: CDR1 PRHDT, CDR2 FYEKMQ (reference sequence). A unique molecular identifier was attached to every TCR cDNA molecule. From the 5' RACE reads, TCRdb called clonotypes with MiXCR, one entry per CDR3 protein. The sample carries some 360 distinct CDR3 sequences, around half recorded once. This clonotype has only a few counts. Within a library made for alpha chains, this beta chain is off target, and its count is uninformative.

The chain recombines TRBV13 with TRBJ2-4; TRBD1 might be the D (5 bases). Specimen: normal lung tissue next to the tumor, collected at surgery. The origin of this receptor is a female donor with early-stage non-small cell lung cancer. The CDR3 protein is CASSPLTDLAKNIQYF. CDR3 bases: TGTGCCAGCAGCCCTTTGACAGATCTAGCCAAAAACATTCAGTACTTC.